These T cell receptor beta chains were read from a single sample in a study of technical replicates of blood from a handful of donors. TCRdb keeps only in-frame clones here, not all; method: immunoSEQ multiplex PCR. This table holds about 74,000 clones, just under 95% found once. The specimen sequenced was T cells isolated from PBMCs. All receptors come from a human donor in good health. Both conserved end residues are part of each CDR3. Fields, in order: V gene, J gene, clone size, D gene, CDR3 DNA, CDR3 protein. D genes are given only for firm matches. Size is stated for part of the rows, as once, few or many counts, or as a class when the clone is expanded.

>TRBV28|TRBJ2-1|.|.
TGTGCCAGCACCTCCCGGAGTGAGCAGTTCTTC
CASTSRSEQFF
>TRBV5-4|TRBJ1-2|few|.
TGTGCCAGCAGCTTAGGAGGAGGGGCCGCTAACTATGGCTACACCTTC
CASSLGGGAANYGYTF
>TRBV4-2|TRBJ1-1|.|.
TGTGCCAGCAGCCAAGATGCGGGGCAGGCTTTCTTT
CASSQDAGQAFF
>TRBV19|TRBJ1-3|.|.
TGTGCCAGTAAGCGCGGGGACTCTGGAAACACCATATATTTT
CASKRGDSGNTIYF
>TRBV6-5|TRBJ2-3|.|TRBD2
TGTGCCAGCAGCAAGCGGGGGGTGGCAGATACGCAGTATTTT
CASSKRGVADTQYF
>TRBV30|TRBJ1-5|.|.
TGTGCCTGGAGCGCCGCCGAGGGCGTTCAGCCCCAGCATTTT
CAWSAAEGVQPQHF
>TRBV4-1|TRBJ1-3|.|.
TGCGCCAGCAGCCAAGATGCGGGTATTGGAAACACCATATATTTT
CASSQDAGIGNTIYF
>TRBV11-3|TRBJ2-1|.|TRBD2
TGTGCCAGCAGCTTACTAGCGGGGGGTGAGTATGAGCAGTTCTTC
CASSLLAGGEYEQFF
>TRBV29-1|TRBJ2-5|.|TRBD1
TGCAGCGTTGCTGACAGGGGCGTTCAAGAGACCCAGTACTTC
CSVADRGVQETQYF
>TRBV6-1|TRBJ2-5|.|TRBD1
TGTGCCAGCAGCAGGGGGCATCGAGAGACCCAGTACTTC
CASSRGHRETQYF
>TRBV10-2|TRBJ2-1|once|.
TGCGCCAGCACTAGAGACAATGAGCAGTTCTTC
CASTRDNEQFF
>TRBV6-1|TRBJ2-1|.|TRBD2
TGTGCCAGCCCCGGGCGGGGGAGACTGGATGAGCAGTTCTTC
CASPGRGRLDEQFF
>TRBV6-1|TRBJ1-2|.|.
TGTGCCAGCGGTGGGGCAGGTGATAAGGCTAACTATGGCTACACCTTC
CASGGAGDKANYGYTF
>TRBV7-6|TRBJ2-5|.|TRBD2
TGTGCCAGCAGCTTCAGTGGGACTAGCTTTCGCGGGACCCAGTACTTC
CASSFSGTSFRGTQYF
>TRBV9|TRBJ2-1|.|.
TGTGCCAGCAGCGTAGGAGGAGGGAGATCCTACAATGAGCAGTTCTTC
CASSVGGGRSYNEQFF
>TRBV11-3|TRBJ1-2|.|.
TGTGCCAGCAGCTCTAACAGGGAGGGCTATGGCTACACCTTC
CASSSNREGYGYTF
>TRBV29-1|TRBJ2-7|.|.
TGCAGCGCCCCCCGCTACGAGCAGTACTTC
CSAPRYEQYF
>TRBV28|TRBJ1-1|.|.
TGTGCCAGCAGGTCCGGACAGATGAACACTGAAGCTTTCTTT
CASRSGQMNTEAFF
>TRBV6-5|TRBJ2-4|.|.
TGTGCCAGCAGTCTCGGCGGGAACATTCAGTACTTC
CASSLGGNIQYF
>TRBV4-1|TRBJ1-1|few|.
TGCGCCAGCAGCGTAGGCGGGGGTCGCGCTTTCTTT
CASSVGGGRAFF
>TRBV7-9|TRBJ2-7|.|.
TGTGCCAGCAGCTTTATTGATGTGAGCACCTACGAGCAGTACTTC
CASSFIDVSTYEQYF
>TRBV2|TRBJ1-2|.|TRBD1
TGTGCCAGCACCCCGGGACAGGGGAGGGGGTATGGCTACACCTTC
CASTPGQGRGYGYTF
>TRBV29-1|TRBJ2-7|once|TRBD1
TGCAGCGTTGAAAGGACAGGGGGCTACGAGCAGTACTTC
CSVERTGGYEQYF
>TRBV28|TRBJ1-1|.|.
TGTGCCAGCAGATTACCGGGCTACAGGAAAGCTTTCTTT
CASRLPGYRKAFF
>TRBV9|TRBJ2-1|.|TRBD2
TGTGCCAGCAGCGCCCAGACTAGCGGGAGGGCCAATGAGCAGTTCTTC
CASSAQTSGRANEQFF
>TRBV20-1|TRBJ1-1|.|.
TGCAGTGCTAGTCGTTACACTGAAGCTTTCTTT
CSASRYTEAFF
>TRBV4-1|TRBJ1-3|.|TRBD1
TGCGCCAGCAGCCACCTCGGACAGGGAGAGGGAAACACCATATATTTT
CASSHLGQGEGNTIYF
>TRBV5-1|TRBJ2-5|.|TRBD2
TGCGCCAGCAGCTTGATGGGCGCGGGAGGGAGTGGGGAGACCCAGTACTTC
CASSLMGAGGSGETQYF
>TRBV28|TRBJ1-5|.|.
TGTGCCAGCAGACAGGGAGAAGCGAATCAGCCCCAGCATTTT
CASRQGEANQPQHF
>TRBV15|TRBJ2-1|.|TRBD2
TGTGCCACCTTTGCGACTAGCGGGAGGAATGAGCAGTTCTTC
CATFATSGRNEQFF
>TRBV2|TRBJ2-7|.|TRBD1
TGTGCCAGCAGTGGGACAGGGGGCTCATACGAGCAGTACTTC
CASSGTGGSYEQYF
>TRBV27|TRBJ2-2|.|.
TGTGCCAGCAAGGCGGGGAGTGCGAACACCGGGGAGCTGTTTTTT
CASKAGSANTGELFF
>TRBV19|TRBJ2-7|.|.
TGTGCCAGTAGCACCCGCCGGGGTACGAACGAGCAGTACTTC
CASSTRRGTNEQYF
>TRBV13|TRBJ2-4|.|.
TGTGCCAGCAGCTCCCTCCGGCAGGGCAGTAACATTCAGTACTTC
CASSSLRQGSNIQYF
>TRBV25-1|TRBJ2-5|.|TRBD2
TGTGCCAGCAGTGAAGGGTCTAGCGGGAGTGGAGGGGTAGAGACCCAGTACTTC
CASSEGSSGSGGVETQYF
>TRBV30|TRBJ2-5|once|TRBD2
TGTGCCTGGAGTGTACGGGGGGGAGTCGAGACCCAGTACTTC
CAWSVRGGVETQYF
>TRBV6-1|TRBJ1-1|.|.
TGTGCCACCCGATGGGGGGACACTGAAGCTTTCTTT
CATRWGDTEAFF
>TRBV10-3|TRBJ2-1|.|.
TGTGCCATCCGTGGGACTTCGGAATACAATGAGCAGTTCTTC
CAIRGTSEYNEQFF
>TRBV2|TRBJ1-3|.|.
TGTGCCAGCAGTGAAACGACAGACCTAAACACCATATATTTT
CASSETTDLNTIYF
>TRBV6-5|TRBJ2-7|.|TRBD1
TGTGCCAGCAGGGAGACAGGGTTTTCACCTTACGAGCAGTACTTC
CASRETGFSPYEQYF